The 26 T cell receptor beta chains below all came from one sample that was sequenced in a study of T cell changes during pregnancy in multiple sclerosis (dated by TCRdb to between 2018 and 2021). Libraries came from the immunoSEQ multiplex PCR assay. Here the immuneACCESS table is served through TCRdb, limited to in-frame sequences with V and J called. Missing clones are a known gap in these copies; in checked studies unresolved V genes cover under half, and the rest lacks a known reason. For this sample the table gives 56,000 or so clones, of which about 85% were detected only once. Around 0.4% of the sample is in the top ten clones. Sequences were derived from CD4+ T cells from peripheral blood mononuclear cells, sampled in the third trimester of pregnancy. These receptors came from a female donor with multiple sclerosis, enrolled in a pregnancy study.

The rearrangement joins TRBV7-9 to TRBJ2-7; possible D gene TRBD2, 5 bases. Between the trimmed V and J ends, which lost 1 base and 0 bases, there was a span of 19 bases. Germline CDR1 and CDR2: SEHNR and FQNEAQ (reference sequence). The CDR3 is 18 amino acids. CDR3 amino acids: CASSLVGVRSGSSYEQYF. Written as DNA, the CDR3 is TGTGCCAGCAGCTTAGTCGGTGTTAGGTCGGGGAGCTCCTACGAGCAGTACTTC.

This sequence joins TRBV7-2 and TRBJ1-1; 8 bases are a match to TRBD1. The CDR3 consists of 13 residues. The V and J ends lost 3 bases and 3 bases, in that order; junction bases with no gene match: 0. Germline CDR1 and CDR2: SGHTA and FQGNSA. In DNA, the CDR3 is TGTGCCAGCAGCTTGGACAGGGACACTGAAGCTTTCTTT. It translates to CASSLDRDTEAFF.

This chain links TRBV6-6 with TRBJ1-5; no definite D call. Germline V gene data show CDR1 as MNHNY and CDR2 as SVGAGI (reference sequence). Trimming left V 5 bases short and J 4 bases short, with 18 bases between. This CDR3 spans 16 amino acids. CDR3 protein: CASSDLKSRRNQPQHF. CDR3 nucleotide sequence: TGTGCCAGCAGTGACTTAAAGTCAAGGAGGAATCAGCCCCAGCATTTT.

This clone was seen only once. This chain uses TRBV18 with TRBJ1-2, with 7 bases fitting TRBD1. From germline, CDR1 is KGHSH and CDR2 LQKENI. The V gene end was trimmed by 3 bases and the J gene end by 8 bases; junction bases not matched to a gene: 9. The CDR3 consists of 14 residues. CDR3 bases: TGTGCCAGCTCACCCACCCCTGACAGGGACGGCTACACCTTC. Translation: CASSPTPDRDGYTF.

The chain has TRBV7-8 and TRBJ1-6; the match to TRBD1 covers 10 bases. Germline loops: CDR1 SGHVS, CDR2 FQNEAQ. V gave up 4 bases and J gave up 1 base; unmatched junction bases: 1. The CDR3 is made up of 16 amino acids. CDR3 sequence (DNA): TGTGCCAGCAGCTGGGGACAGGGGTCCTATAATTCACCCCTCCACTTT. It translates to CASSWGQGSYNSPLHF.

This clone was seen a single time. The V gene is TRBV7-9, the J gene TRBJ1-2, with TRBD1 matching over 12 bases. The CDR3 totals 15 residues. CDR1 and CDR2 from the germline V gene are SEHNR and FQNEAQ (reference sequence). The V and J ends lost 5 bases and 7 bases, in that order; junction bases with no gene match: 8. The CDR3 region is CASSPGQGAEFGYTF. CDR3 nucleotide sequence: TGTGCCAGCAGCCCGGGACAGGGGGCGGAGTTTGGCTACACCTTC.

The chain combines TRBV19 with TRBJ2-7, with 7 bases that match TRBD1. CDR3 length equals 14 residues. Germline loops: CDR1 LNHDA, CDR2 SQIVND (reference sequence). V shed 4 bases, J shed 5 bases, and the junction held 8 bases outside the gene matches. CDR3 sequence reads: CASSKLDRVDEQYF. The CDR3 DNA is TGTGCCAGTAGTAAGCTCGACAGGGTGGACGAGCAGTACTTC.

The gene calls are TRBV7-2 and TRBJ1-2, with TRBD1 identical over 8 bases. Germline V gene lookup returns CDR1 SGHTA and CDR2 FQGNSA. The junction had 8 bases not matched to a gene; V was cut back by 3 bases and J by 8 bases. The CDR3 contains 14 residues. CDR3 sequence reads: CASSFGRQGSGYTF. CDR3 sequence (DNA): TGTGCCAGCAGCTTTGGCCGACAGGGGAGCGGCTACACCTTC.

This clone has a single count. This rearrangement joins TRBV7-3 to TRBJ1-1; D is possibly TRBD1 (5 bases). The CDR3 extends over 16 amino acids. Germline V gene sequence: CDR1 SGHTA, CDR2 FQGTGA. The V gene lost 2 bases and the J gene lost 0 bases, with 13 bases spanning the gap. CDR3 coding DNA: TGTGCCAGCAGCTTACATGGGCAGGGTATGAACACTGAAGCTTTCTTT. Its protein product is CASSLHGQGMNTEAFF.

The chain carries TRBV9 and TRBJ2-6, with D tentatively TRBD2 (5 bases). The CDR3 sequence is 15 residues long. Trimming pared 4 bases from V and 2 bases from J, leaving 10 bases between. The germline gives CDR1 SGDLS, CDR2 YYNGEE. CDR3 DNA sequence: TGTGCCAGCAGCCCCGCGGGTGCTGGGGCCAACGTCCTGACTTTC. Translating gives CASSPAGAGANVLTF.

This chain connects TRBV21-1 to TRBJ1-2; no check of the table's D call, TRBD1, against the DNA was made. TRBV21-1 is reported as a pseudogene. CDR3 length: 17 residues. The CDR3, as DNA: TGTGCCAGCAGCAAATGGGGGACAGGGGGTTTTCACTATGGCTACACCTTC. Translated, it gives CASSKWGTGGFHYGYTF.

V and J are TRBV19 and TRBJ2-5, with 9 bases identical to TRBD1. The CDR3 runs 15 residues. CDR1 LNHDA and CDR2 SQIVND come from the germline V gene (reference sequence). Trimming took 5 bases from V and 5 from J; bases not matched to a gene: 9. The CDR3 loop is CASSLRQGVGETQYF. The CDR3 nucleotides are TGTGCCAGTAGTCTTCGACAGGGGGTAGGGGAGACCCAGTACTTC. Full variable domain (missing parts from reference TRBV19 and TRBJ2-5): DGGITQSPKYLFRKEGQNVTLSCEQNLNHDAMYWYRQDPGQGLRLIYYSQIVNDFQKGDIAEGYSVSREKKESFPLTVTSAQKNPTAFYLCASSLRQGVGETQYFGPGTRLLVL.

The V call is TRBV6-1, the J call TRBJ1-2, with 7 bases matching TRBD1. V trimming: 6 bases; J trimming: 0 bases; junction bases outside the gene matches: 7. Germline CDR1 and CDR2: MNHNS and SASEGT. There are 15 residues in the CDR3. As DNA, the CDR3 is TGTGCCAGCAGCCCCGACAGGGATGCTAACTATGGCTACACCTTC. This translates into CASSPDRDANYGYTF.

The rearrangement uses TRBV6-5 and TRBJ2-2, with 8 positions matching TRBD1. V lost 6 bases, J lost 7 bases, and 10 bases stayed unmatched. The V gene's germline CDR1 is MNHEY and CDR2 SVGAGI. The CDR3 contains 15 residues. The CDR3: CASRLTQGAHGELFF. The CDR3 DNA sequence: TGTGCCAGCAGGCTAACTCAGGGGGCCCACGGGGAGCTGTTTTTT.

V usage is TRBV6-1 and J usage is TRBJ1-1, with D perhaps matching TRBD1 (6 bases). This CDR3 has 15 residues. Germline values: CDR1 MNHNS, CDR2 SASEGT. V was clipped by 11 bases and J by 1 base, with 20 bases between them. CDR3 DNA: TGTGCCGGAAACAGGAGGGGGGGGAAGAACACTGAAGCTTTCTTT. Encoded protein: CAGNRRGGKNTEAFF.

V is TRBV9 and J is TRBJ2-1; weak D call: TRBD2 (5 bases). The V and J ends lost 1 base and 5 bases respectively, with 13 bases between them. In germline, CDR1 is SGDLS, CDR2 YYNGEE. The CDR3 contains 15 residues. CDR3 amino acids: CASSVSVGSHNEQFF. Here the CDR3 DNA reads TGTGCCAGCAGCGTATCTGTAGGGAGCCACAATGAGCAGTTCTTC.

This chain joins TRBV5-1 and TRBJ1-1, with D perhaps TRBD1 (5 bases). This CDR3 is 14 amino acids long. Trimming took off 1 base at V and 6 bases at J, with 13 bases between the two ends. Germline assignment: CDR1 SGHRS and CDR2 YFSETQ. DNA of the CDR3: TGCGCCAGCAGCTTGTCTAATGGAGGGGCTGAAGCTTTCTTT. It encodes CASSLSNGGAEAFF.

This chain uses TRBV5-8 with TRBJ2-3, with D possibly TRBD1 on 6 matching bases. The V end was cut by 2 bases, the J end by 4 bases, with 11 bases between. The CDR3 totals 14 residues. CDR1 SGHTS and CDR2 YDEGEE come from the germline V gene. The CDR3, as DNA: TGTGCCAGCAGCTTAGGGGGAGAGGCAGATACGCAGTATTTT. Its protein product is CASSLGGEADTQYF.

The genes are TRBV19 and TRBJ2-1, with D perhaps matching TRBD2 (6 bases). Trimming left V 7 bases short and J 1 base short, with 14 bases between. CDR1 and CDR2 from the germline V gene are LNHDA and SQIVND (reference sequence). CDR3 length: 15 amino acids. CDR3 sequence (DNA): TGTGCCAGTACCCCGAGCAGCGGGTCCTACAATGAGCAGTTCTTC. Translating it yields CASTPSSGSYNEQFF.

This chain connects TRBV4-1 to TRBJ2-5; D not certain. This CDR3 is built from 18 residues. Per germline, CDR1 MGHRA and CDR2 YSYEKL. V was cut by 0 bases and J by 0 bases, with 17 bases left in between. In DNA form, the CDR3 reads TGCGCCAGCAGCCAAGATCCCCTCTACGCAAACTACCAAGAGACCCAGTACTTC. This sequence encodes CASSQDPLYANYQETQYF.

The rearrangement uses TRBV10-3 and TRBJ1-1; D is uncertain. Germline loops: CDR1 ENHRY, CDR2 SYGVKD. V lost 2 bases, J lost 4 bases, and 11 bases lay in between. The CDR3 is 14 residues long. CDR3 nucleotides: TGTGCCATCAGTGAGGTTTTGGGGAGCACTGAAGCTTTCTTT. Translated: CAISEVLGSTEAFF.

The CDR3 region has the DNA TGTGCCAGCAGCCAAGACAGGGCTGGGGCCAACGTCCTGACTTTC. It codes for CASSQDRAGANVLTF. The V and J genes are TRBV14 and TRBJ2-6; TRBD1 is a possible D gene (5 bases). This CDR3 is built from 15 residues. Trimming stripped 0 bases from V and 2 bases from J, with 5 bases between. Germline V CDR1 and CDR2: SGHDN, FVKESK.

The sample holds many counts of this clone. This chain uses TRBV19 with TRBJ2-7, with TRBD2 as a possible D gene (5 bases). V lost 6 bases and J 2 bases, leaving 11 bases between the germline ends. Germline values: CDR1 LNHDA, CDR2 SQIVND (reference sequence). This CDR3 region has 13 residues. The chain's CDR3 is CASRLAGTYEQYF. The CDR3 nucleotides are TGTGCCAGTAGGCTAGCAGGAACCTACGAGCAGTACTTC. The entire variable domain, with the rest obtained from reference TRBV19 and TRBJ2-7, is as follows: DGGITQSPKYLFRKEGQNVTLSCEQNLNHDAMYWYRQDPGQGLRLIYYSQIVNDFQKGDIAEGYSVSREKKESFPLTVTSAQKNPTAFYLCASRLAGTYEQYFGPGTRLTVT.

The chain recombines TRBV12-5 with TRBJ2-2, with no clear D. Germline V gene lookup returns CDR1 LGHNT and CDR2 FRNRAP. The CDR3 runs 12 residues. V shed 6 bases and J shed 6 bases, with 8 bases lying between them. CDR3 protein: CASGPPAGELFF. The CDR3 bases are TGTGCTAGTGGCCCCCCCGCCGGGGAGCTGTTTTTT.

V usage is TRBV27 and J usage is TRBJ1-1; TRBD1 aligns across 7 bases. J was trimmed by 4 bases and V by 9 bases; bases with no gene match: 8. The length of the CDR3 is 13 residues. Per germline, CDR1 MNHEY and CDR2 SMNVEV (reference sequence). The CDR3 region is CASIGGWGTEAFF. The CDR3 bases are TGTGCCAGTATAGGGGGCTGGGGCACTGAAGCTTTCTTT.

The J gene is TRBJ2-3, the V gene TRBV29-1, with 9 bases identical to TRBD2. The CDR3 is 14 amino acids. The V segment lost 6 bases and the J segment 4 bases; nucleotides outside the gene matches: 8. The germline CDR1 and CDR2 sequences are SQVTM and ANQGSEA. CDR3 coding DNA: TGCAGCGTCGGGATAGCGGGAGTGGCAGATACGCAGTATTTT. It translates to CSVGIAGVADTQYF.